This TCR beta chain derives from a study of blood T cell repertoires in COVID-19. At the level of the study: Material from acute and convalescent COVID-19 was sourced from the United States, Italy and Spain. PBMCs, B-cell-depleted T cells, or T cells were the source of the cDNA or gDNA that made up the material.

Authors' methods: How many nucleated cells were present was estimated from reference gene primer amplification. This table comes from immunoSEQ multiplex PCR, and its TCRdb copy is limited to in-frame clones, with some not included. V and J calls and clone size come straight from that table; D and trimming were deduced from the DNA. The table has around 130,000 clones, 90% seen once. The length of the CDR3 is 16 residues. Germline V gives CDR1 SEHNR, CDR2 FQNEAQ (reference sequence). Trimming removed 3 bases from V and 6 bases from J; junction bases left unmatched: 12. Material for sequencing was peripheral blood. The TCR comes from a man in his 60s with COVID-19, enrolled during active disease. The chain carries TRBV7-9 and TRBJ2-7; TRBD2 matches at 9 bases. CDR3 coding DNA: TGTGCCAGCAGCTTTTTAGGCGGGAGGGCCGGGGTCGAGCAGTACTTC. Translated: CASSFLGGRAGVEQYF.